Listed here are 25 T cell receptor beta chains from one sample, sequenced in a study of blood T cell repertoires in COVID-19. Measured with immunoSEQ multiplex PCR; TCRdb has only the in-frame clones, and not every one. The sample consists of roughly 200,000 clones, roughly 80% of them appearing once. Input material: peripheral blood. Receptors were obtained from a woman aged 80 or over with COVID-19, enrolled during active disease.

This clone was counted a single time. This chain uses TRBV9 with TRBJ2-2; D possibly corresponds to TRBD2 (5 bases). From germline, CDR1 is SGDLS and CDR2 YYNGEE. The CDR3 loop spans 16 amino acids. V was cut by 3 bases and J by 6 bases, with 18 bases left in between. This chain's CDR3 is CASSAGVTGKAGELFF. In DNA, the CDR3 is TGTGCCAGCAGCGCCGGGGTGACGGGGAAGGCCGGGGAGCTGTTTTTT. Complete variable domain (other parts from reference TRBV9 and TRBJ2-2): DSGVTQTPKHLITATGQRVTLRCSPRSGDLSVYWYQQSLDQGLQFLIQYYNGEERAKGNILERFSAQQFPDLHSELNLSSLELGDSALYFCASSAGVTGKAGELFFGEGSRLTVL.

J is TRBJ1-5 and V is TRBV10-1; 7 nucleotides agree with TRBD1. The germline CDR1 and CDR2 sequences are WNHNN and SYGVQD (reference sequence). The CDR3 loop spans 20 amino acids. V shed 7 bases and J 1 base; nucleotides not matched to a gene: 22. The DNA of the CDR3 is TGCGCCAGCACCACTCCCCCGACAGGGCGGCGGTTTGTAAGCAATCAGCCCCAGCATTTT. Protein: CASTTPPTGRRFVSNQPQHF.

V is TRBV2 and J is TRBJ1-2; 10 bases align to TRBD1. CDR1 is SNHLY, CDR2 FYNNEI, per germline. The CDR3 covers 14 residues. Germline trimming cut 6 bases from V and 2 bases from J; bases unmatched to any gene: 3. The CDR3 nucleotides read TGTGCCAGCAGGGGGACAGGGGCAAACTATGGCTACACCTTC. The encoded protein is CASRGTGANYGYTF.

J is TRBJ2-7 and V is TRBV5-1; the D is unclear. V was trimmed by 1 base and J by 4 bases, leaving 12 bases between them. The CDR3 has 14 residues. In germline, CDR1 is SGHRS, CDR2 YFSETQ. The CDR3 region is CASSLSLDYYEQYF. The CDR3 DNA follows: TGCGCCAGCAGCTTGAGCCTAGATTATTACGAGCAGTACTTC.

This chain joins TRBV18 and TRBJ2-7, with 10 bases that match TRBD1. V lost 4 bases and J lost 0; bases outside the gene matches: 3. The CDR3 is made up of 15 amino acids. From germline, CDR1 is KGHSH and CDR2 LQKENI. CDR3: CASSQGQGTSYEQYF. For the CDR3, the DNA is TGTGCCAGCTCACAGGGACAGGGGACCTCCTACGAGCAGTACTTC.

The chain joins TRBV28 to TRBJ1-5, with 9 bases that match TRBD1. CDR3 length: 15 amino acids. The ends lost 5 bases at V and 3 bases at J; junction bases unmatched: 5. Germline-derived CDR1 and CDR2 are MDHEN and SYDVKM. CDR3 loop: CASSAGTGFNQPQHF. The CDR3 DNA reads TGTGCCAGCAGTGCCGGGACAGGGTTCAATCAGCCCCAGCATTTT.

The genes are TRBV12-5 and TRBJ1-4; TRBD1 agrees at 8 bases. This CDR3 spans 14 amino acids. Trimming cost V 1 base and J 5 bases; bases outside gene matches: 0. CDR1 and CDR2 from the germline V gene are LGHNT and FRNRAP. CDR3 protein: CASGLGQGNEKLFF. The CDR3 DNA follows: TGTGCTAGTGGTTTGGGACAGGGGAATGAAAAACTGTTTTTT.

This chain joins TRBV9 and TRBJ2-2; the match to TRBD2 covers 9 bases. The V gene end was trimmed by 0 bases and the J gene end by 1 base; junction bases not matched to a gene: 4. This CDR3 comprises 17 residues. The germline CDR1 and CDR2 sequences are SGDLS and YYNGEE. The CDR3 bases are TGTGCCAGCAGCGTAGAGGAGACTAGCGGGAACACCGGGGAGCTGTTTTTT. This encodes CASSVEETSGNTGELFF.

This clone was seen only once. The chain couples TRBV7-9 to TRBJ1-2, with 7 nucleotides matching TRBD1. CDR1 and CDR2 from the germline V gene are SEHNR and FQNEAQ (reference sequence). The CDR3 is 14 residues long. Germline trimming cut 5 bases from V and 3 bases from J; bases unmatched to any gene: 6. DNA of the CDR3: TGTGCCAGCAGCGCTAGCAGGGGGGACTATGGCTACACCTTC. Protein: CASSASRGDYGYTF.

The chain carries TRBV5-8 and TRBJ1-2; D is ambiguous. CDR1 and CDR2 from the germline V gene are SGHTS and YDEGEE. V dropped 4 bases and J dropped 0 bases, with 13 bases sitting between them. The CDR3 is made up of 15 amino acids. CDR3 bases: TGTGCCAGCAGCCCCTACAGCAGCCCTAACTATGGCTACACCTTC. It is translated as CASSPYSSPNYGYTF. Using reference TRBV5-8 and TRBJ1-2 for the parts outside the CDR3, the full variable domain is EAGVTQSPTHLIKTRGQQATLRCSPISGHTSVYWYQQALGLGLQFLLWYDEGEERNRGNFPPRFSGRQFPNYSSELNVNALELEDSALYLCASSPYSSPNYGYTFGSGTRLTVV.

This chain joins TRBV14 and TRBJ1-2; the D is unclear. The CDR3 contains 16 residues. Germline V CDR1 and CDR2: SGHDN, FVKESK. Trimming removed 1 base at V and 5 bases at J, with 17 bases between. The CDR3 is CASSQALARGSYGYTF. Here the CDR3 DNA reads TGTGCCAGCAGCCAAGCTCTCGCCCGGGGTTCGTATGGCTACACCTTC.

This clone appeared once. The genes are TRBV7-8 and TRBJ1-5; D is perhaps TRBD1 (5 bases). This CDR3 comprises 16 residues. The germline V and J ends were trimmed by 4 bases and 4 bases, with 17 bases remaining between them. From germline, CDR1 is SGHVS and CDR2 FQNEAQ. CDR3 loop: CASSSQTVSRNQPQHF. Written as DNA, the CDR3 is TGTGCCAGCAGCTCCCAGACAGTGTCGAGGAATCAGCCCCAGCATTTT.

The gene calls are TRBV11-2 and TRBJ2-7, with 10 bases identical to TRBD1. Germline-derived CDR1 and CDR2 are SGHAT and FQNNGV. With 1 base clipped from V and 11 bases from J, the junction kept 14 bases outside the gene matches. CDR3 length: 16 residues. In DNA form, the CDR3 reads TGTGCCAGCAGCTTAGGGCCGGGACAGGGGCCTCTCGTGGAGTACTTC. This translates into CASSLGPGQGPLVEYF.

V gene TRBV10-3 combines with J gene TRBJ2-7; TRBD1 is a possible D gene (6 bases). Germline assignment: CDR1 ENHRY and CDR2 SYGVKD. V lost 10 bases, J lost 1 base, and 17 bases lay in between. CDR3 size: 14 residues. The CDR3 sequence is CATRTEAISYEQYF. CDR3 in DNA: TGTGCCACCCGGACAGAGGCCATTTCCTACGAGCAGTACTTC.

The V call is TRBV20-1, the J call TRBJ2-5, with 10 bases aligning to TRBD2. J lost 5 bases, V lost 6 bases, and 0 bases had no gene match. This CDR3 comprises 11 residues. In germline, CDR1 is DFQATT, CDR2 SNEGSKA (reference sequence). The CDR3 nucleotides are TGCAGTGCACTAGCGGGGGAGACCCAGTACTTC. Translated: CSALAGETQYF.

V usage is TRBV7-2 and J usage is TRBJ2-7, with 7 bases lining up with TRBD1. Germline CDR1 is SGHTA and CDR2 is FQGNSA. V lost 1 base and J lost 2; bases outside the gene matches: 5. This CDR3 region has 15 residues. The CDR3 loop reads CASSLGTQGPYEQYF. The DNA for the CDR3 is TGTGCCAGCAGCTTAGGAACACAGGGGCCCTACGAGCAGTACTTC.

This clone turned up a few times. The V gene is TRBV7-3, the J gene TRBJ2-7; TRBD1 matches 10 bases. The CDR3 runs to 17 residues. Trimming took 3 bases from V and 3 from J; bases not matched to a gene: 11. CDR1 is SGHTA and CDR2 is FQGTGA in the germline V gene. For the CDR3, the DNA is TGTGCCAGCAGCTTCCCCCGGGGGGACAGGGGCTTCTACGAGCAGTACTTC. Encoded protein: CASSFPRGDRGFYEQYF.

For this clone: Sequence at one end of the junction differs from germline and may be a read error. The V gene is TRBV7-8, the J gene TRBJ2-7; a weak D match, TRBD1 (5 bases). Germline values: CDR1 SGHVS, CDR2 FQNEAQ. The CDR3 runs to 17 residues. The CDR3 DNA reads TGTGCCAGCAGCCCGACTCGATTTGGGGCGACCTCCCACGAGCAGTACTTC. Amino acid sequence: CASSPTRFGATSHEQYF.

The CDR3, as DNA: TGTGCCAGCAGTTACTCGACTACTAACCCCACAGATACGCAGTATTTT. It translates to CASSYSTTNPTDTQYF. The gene calls are TRBV6-5 and TRBJ2-3, with TRBD2 as a possible D gene (5 bases). This CDR3 is built from 16 residues. V was pared by 0 bases and J by 2 bases, with 12 bases between. In germline, CDR1 is MNHEY, CDR2 SVGAGI.

The chain carries TRBV3-1 (or the pseudogene TRBV3-2) and TRBJ1-2; weak D call: TRBD1 (5 bases). The CDR3 is made up of 16 amino acids. In germline, CDR1 is LGHDT, CDR2 YNNKEL (reference sequence). Trimming cost V 1 base and J 0 bases, with 12 bases left between them. CDR3 DNA: TGTGCCAGCAGCCAAGCTGGGGCCTCACCTAACTATGGCTACACCTTC. Its translation: CASSQAGASPNYGYTF.

The V and J genes are TRBV5-1 and TRBJ2-1, with a weak D call TRBD2 (6 bases). Trimming removed 7 bases from V and 2 bases from J, with 13 bases in between. The CDR3 loop spans 14 amino acids. Germline V CDR1 and CDR2: SGHRS, YFSETQ. For the CDR3, the DNA is TGCGCCAGCGGCGGGGATGGCCCCTACAATGAGCAGTTCTTC. Translating gives CASGGDGPYNEQFF.

This clone has just one count. The chain uses TRBV7-9 and TRBJ2-7, with D maybe TRBD1 (6 bases). The CDR3 loop spans 15 amino acids. Germline V gene lookup returns CDR1 SEHNR and CDR2 FQNEAQ (reference sequence). V was clipped by 5 bases and J by 2 bases, with 16 bases between them. Written as DNA, the CDR3 is TGTGCCAGCAGCCTAACCCAACAGGGCCCCTACGAGCAGTACTTC. It encodes CASSLTQQGPYEQYF.

This clone has a single count. This rearrangement joins TRBV30 to TRBJ2-5; 7 positions match TRBD1. Looked up from germline, CDR1 is GTSNPN and CDR2 is SVGIG (reference sequence). The CDR3 extends over 14 amino acids. The V segment lost 5 bases and the J segment 5 bases; nucleotides outside the gene matches: 11. CDR3 protein: CAWGDTGVRETQYF. The DNA for the CDR3 is TGTGCCTGGGGGGACACAGGGGTACGGGAGACCCAGTACTTC. Supplemented by reference TRBV30 and TRBJ2-5, the full variable domain reads SQTIHQWPATLVQPVGSPLSLECTVEGTSNPNLYWYRQAAGRGLQLLFYSVGIGQISSEVPQNLSASRPQDRQFILSSKKLLLSDSGFYLCAWGDTGVRETQYFGPGTRLLVL.

J is TRBJ1-2 and V is TRBV6-5; D might be TRBD1 (5 bases). Germline V lookup: CDR1 MNHEY, CDR2 SVGAGI. The CDR3 runs to 14 residues. Trimming took off 6 bases at V and 4 bases at J, with 15 bases between the two ends. For the CDR3, the DNA is TGTGCCAGCAGGGCTCCCGGGACTAGCTATGGCTACACCTTC. This codes for CASRAPGTSYGYTF.

V gene TRBV18 combines with J gene TRBJ2-7; 7 nucleotides match TRBD2. V shed 4 bases, J shed 2 bases, and the junction held 5 bases outside the gene matches. CDR1 is KGHSH, CDR2 LQKENI, per germline. The CDR3 length is 14 residues. Written as DNA, the CDR3 is TGTGCCAGCTCACGAGGAGCGGGACCCTACGAGCAGTACTTC. As protein: CASSRGAGPYEQYF.